Sequencing of this TCR beta chain was carried out in a study of early stage breast cancer tumors. At the level of the study: Each sample averaged approximately 9.9-fold read coverage.

Study findings and constraints: Bulk DNA sequencing of unsorted cells missed chain pairing and markers. In about 85% of the 16 patients, blood comparison separated tumor from normal breast.

Each sample had two DNA replicates, about 0.47 ug blood or roughly 1.6 ug tissue. Clones were sequenced by immunoSEQ multiplex PCR, and TCRdb holds only the in-frame ones, with some missing. The data hold 20,000 to 30,000 clones, with approximately 67% observed a single time. Comments on this clone: Its antigen is currently unknown.

The ends were cut back, 6 bases at V and 8 bases at J, with 8 bases in the middle. Germline V lookup: CDR1 KGHSH, CDR2 LQKENI. This CDR3 is built from 11 residues. Sequencing was done on a sample of breast tumor tissue. The chain couples TRBV18 to TRBJ2-1; D is undetermined. The TCR originated in a person between 60 and 70 years old with breast cancer. The CDR3 DNA follows: TGTGCCAGCTCCCAGTCCCATGAGCAGTTCTTC. Its protein product is CASSQSHEQFF.